This T cell receptor beta chain was retrieved from a study of shared clonotypes between healthy human individuals. Trimming shortened V by 0 bases and J by 2 bases, and 8 bases separated the two germline ends. This CDR3 contains 14 residues. Germline V gene sequence: CDR1 MNHEY, CDR2 SVGAGI. Profiling relied on immunoSEQ multiplex PCR, and the TCRdb table lists in-frame clones only, not all of them. The repertoire consists of approximately 530,000 clones, with roughly 95% occurring once and the leading ten covering 0.064%. The chain has TRBV6-5 and TRBJ2-7; D unresolved. The sample consisted of naive CD4+ T cells sorted from blood. The subset is: CD45RA+ positively selected. This sequence originates from a woman in her thirties in good health. CDR3 sequence (DNA): TGTGCCAGCAGTTACTCAGGAGTCGCCTACGAGCAGTACTTC. This sequence encodes CASSYSGVAYEQYF.